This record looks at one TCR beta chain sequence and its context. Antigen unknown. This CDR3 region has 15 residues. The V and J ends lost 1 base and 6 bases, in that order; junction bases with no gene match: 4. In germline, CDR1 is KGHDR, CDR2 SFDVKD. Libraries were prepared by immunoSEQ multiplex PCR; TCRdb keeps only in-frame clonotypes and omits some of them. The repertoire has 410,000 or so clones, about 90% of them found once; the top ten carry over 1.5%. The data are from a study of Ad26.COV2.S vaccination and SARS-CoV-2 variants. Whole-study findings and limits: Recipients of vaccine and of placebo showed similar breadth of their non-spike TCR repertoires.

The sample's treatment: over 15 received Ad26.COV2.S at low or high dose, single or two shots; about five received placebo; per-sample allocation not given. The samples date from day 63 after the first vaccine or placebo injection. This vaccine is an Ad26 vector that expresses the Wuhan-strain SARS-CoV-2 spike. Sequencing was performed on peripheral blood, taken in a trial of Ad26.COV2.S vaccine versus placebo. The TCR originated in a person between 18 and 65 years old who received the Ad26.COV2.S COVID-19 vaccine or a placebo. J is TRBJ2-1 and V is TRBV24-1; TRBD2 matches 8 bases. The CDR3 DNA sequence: TGTGCCACCAGTGATTTTAGGCGGGGGGCCAATGAGCAGTTCTTC. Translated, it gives CATSDFRRGANEQFF.